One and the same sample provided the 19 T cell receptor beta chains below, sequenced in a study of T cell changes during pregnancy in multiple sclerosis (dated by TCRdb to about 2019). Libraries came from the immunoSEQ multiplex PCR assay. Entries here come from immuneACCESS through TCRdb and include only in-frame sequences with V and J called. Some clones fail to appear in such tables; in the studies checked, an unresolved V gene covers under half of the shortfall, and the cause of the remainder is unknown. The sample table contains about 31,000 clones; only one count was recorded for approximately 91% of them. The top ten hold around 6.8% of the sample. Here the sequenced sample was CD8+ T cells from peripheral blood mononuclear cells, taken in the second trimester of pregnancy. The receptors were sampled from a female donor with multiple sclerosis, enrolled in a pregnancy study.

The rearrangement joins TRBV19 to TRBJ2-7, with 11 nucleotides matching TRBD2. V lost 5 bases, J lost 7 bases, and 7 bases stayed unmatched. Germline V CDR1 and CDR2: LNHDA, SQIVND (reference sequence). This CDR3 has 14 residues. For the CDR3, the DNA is TGTGCCAGTAGTGTGGGGACTAGCGGAAAGGAGCAGTACTTC. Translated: CASSVGTSGKEQYF.

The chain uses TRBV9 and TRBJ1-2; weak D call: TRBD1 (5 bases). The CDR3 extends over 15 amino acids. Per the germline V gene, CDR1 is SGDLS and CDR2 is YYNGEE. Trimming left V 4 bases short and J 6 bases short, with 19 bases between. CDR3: CASSPTGNGGDGYTF. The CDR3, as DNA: TGTGCCAGCAGCCCAACGGGCAACGGAGGGGATGGCTACACCTTC.

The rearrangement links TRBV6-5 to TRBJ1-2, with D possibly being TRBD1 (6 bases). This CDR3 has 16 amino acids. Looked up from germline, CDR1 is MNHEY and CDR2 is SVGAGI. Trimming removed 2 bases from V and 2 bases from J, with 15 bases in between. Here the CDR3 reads CASSYRFGQTNYGYTF. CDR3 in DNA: TGTGCCAGCAGTTACCGGTTCGGACAGACCAACTATGGCTACACCTTC.

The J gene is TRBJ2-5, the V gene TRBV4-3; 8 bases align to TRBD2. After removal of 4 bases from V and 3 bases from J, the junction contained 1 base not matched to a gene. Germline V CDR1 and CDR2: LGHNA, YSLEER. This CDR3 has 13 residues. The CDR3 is CASSRGLEETQYF. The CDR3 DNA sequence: TGCGCCAGCAGCCGGGGACTAGAAGAGACCCAGTACTTC.

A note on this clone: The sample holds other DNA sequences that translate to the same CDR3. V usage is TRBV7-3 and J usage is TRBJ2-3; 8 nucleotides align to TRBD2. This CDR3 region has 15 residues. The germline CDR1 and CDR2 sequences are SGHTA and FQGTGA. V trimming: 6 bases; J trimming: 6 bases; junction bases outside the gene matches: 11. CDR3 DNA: TGTGCCAGCAGTCGCGGCCTAGCGGGCTCCGATACGCAGTATTTT. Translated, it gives CASSRGLAGSDTQYF.

The CDR3 loop is CASSKGQGAMDGYTF. Written as DNA, the CDR3 is TGTGCCAGCAGCAAGGGACAGGGGGCGATGGATGGCTACACCTTC. This chain joins TRBV13 and TRBJ1-2; 12 bases are shared with TRBD1. Looked up from germline, CDR1 is PRHDT and CDR2 is FYEKMQ (reference sequence). V gave up 5 bases and J gave up 6 bases; unmatched junction bases: 7. This CDR3 is built from 15 residues. The entire variable domain, with the rest obtained from reference TRBV13 and TRBJ1-2, is as follows: AAGVIQSPRHLIKEKRETATLKCYPIPRHDTVYWYQQGPGQDPQFLISFYEKMQSDKGSIPDRFSAQQFSDYHSELNMSSLELGDSALYFCASSKGQGAMDGYTFGSGTRLTVV.

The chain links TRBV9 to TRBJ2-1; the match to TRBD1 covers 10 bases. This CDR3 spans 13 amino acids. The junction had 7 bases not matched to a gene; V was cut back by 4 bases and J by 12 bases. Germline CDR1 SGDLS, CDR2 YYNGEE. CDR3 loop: CASSLGDRGVQFF. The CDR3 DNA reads TGTGCCAGCAGCCTAGGGGACAGGGGAGTGCAGTTCTTC.

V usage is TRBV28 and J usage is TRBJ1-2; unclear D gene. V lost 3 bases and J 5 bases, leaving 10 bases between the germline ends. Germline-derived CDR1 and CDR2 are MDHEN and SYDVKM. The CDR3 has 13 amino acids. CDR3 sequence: CASSFSRVYGYTF. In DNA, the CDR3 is TGTGCCAGCAGTTTCTCGAGAGTATATGGCTACACCTTC.

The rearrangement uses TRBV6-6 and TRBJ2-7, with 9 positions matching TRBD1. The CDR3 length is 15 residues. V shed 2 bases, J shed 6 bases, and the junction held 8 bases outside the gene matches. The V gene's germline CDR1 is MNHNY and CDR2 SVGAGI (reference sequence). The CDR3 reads CASSYPGTGTVEQYF. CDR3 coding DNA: TGTGCCAGCAGTTACCCCGGGACAGGGACCGTCGAGCAGTACTTC.

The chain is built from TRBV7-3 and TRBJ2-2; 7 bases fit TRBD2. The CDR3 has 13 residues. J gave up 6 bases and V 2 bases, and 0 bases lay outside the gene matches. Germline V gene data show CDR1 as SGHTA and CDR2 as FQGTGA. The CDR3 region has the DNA TGTGCCAGCAGCTTAGGGGGGGCCGGGGAGCTGTTTTTT. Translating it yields CASSLGGAGELFF.

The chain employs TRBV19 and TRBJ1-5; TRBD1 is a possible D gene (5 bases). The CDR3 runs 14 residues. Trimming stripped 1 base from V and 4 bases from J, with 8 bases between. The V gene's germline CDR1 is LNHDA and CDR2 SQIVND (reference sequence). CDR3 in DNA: TGTGCCAGTAGTATAGCAGGGTTGAATCAGCCCCAGCATTTT. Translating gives CASSIAGLNQPQHF.

The CDR3, as DNA: TGCGCCAGCAGCTTAGGGGGCGAAAACCAGCCCCAGCATTTT. Residues: CASSLGGENQPQHF. The V gene is TRBV5-1, the J gene TRBJ1-5; 7 bases match TRBD1. The CDR3 consists of 14 residues. V was clipped by 2 bases and J by 7 bases; unmatched bases: 6. Germline CDR1 reads SGHRS; CDR2 reads YFSETQ.

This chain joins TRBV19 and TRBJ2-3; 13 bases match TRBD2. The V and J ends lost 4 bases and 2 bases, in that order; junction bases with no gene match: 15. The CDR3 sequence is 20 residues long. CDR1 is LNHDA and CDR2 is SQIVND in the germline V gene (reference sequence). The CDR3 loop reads CASSTRTLGLAGPFTDTQYF. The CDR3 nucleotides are TGTGCCAGTAGTACCCGAACCCTGGGACTAGCGGGACCCTTCACAGATACGCAGTATTTT.

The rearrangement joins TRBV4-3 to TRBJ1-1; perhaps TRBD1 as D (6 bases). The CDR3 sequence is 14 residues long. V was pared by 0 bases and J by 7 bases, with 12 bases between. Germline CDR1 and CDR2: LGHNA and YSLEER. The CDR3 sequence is CASSQDGGFSEAFF. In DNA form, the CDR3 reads TGCGCCAGCAGCCAAGATGGGGGCTTCAGTGAAGCTTTCTTT.

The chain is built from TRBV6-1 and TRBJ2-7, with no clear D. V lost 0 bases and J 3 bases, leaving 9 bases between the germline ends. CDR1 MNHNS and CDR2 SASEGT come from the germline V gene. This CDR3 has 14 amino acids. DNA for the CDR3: TGTGCCAGCAGTGAAGCGCCCGGTGTCTACGAGCAGTACTTC. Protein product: CASSEAPGVYEQYF.

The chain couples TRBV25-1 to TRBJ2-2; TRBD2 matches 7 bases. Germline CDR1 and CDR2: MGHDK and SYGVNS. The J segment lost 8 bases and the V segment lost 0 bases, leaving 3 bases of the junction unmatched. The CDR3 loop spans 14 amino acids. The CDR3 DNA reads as TGTGCCAGCAGTGAATATCAAGCGGGAGGGGAGCTGTTTTTT. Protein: CASSEYQAGGELFF.

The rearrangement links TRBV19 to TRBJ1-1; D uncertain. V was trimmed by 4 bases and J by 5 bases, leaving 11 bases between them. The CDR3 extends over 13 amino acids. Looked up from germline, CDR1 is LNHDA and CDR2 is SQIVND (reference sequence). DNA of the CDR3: TGTGCCAGTAGTACCTATGGCGGGACTGAAGCTTTCTTT. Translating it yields CASSTYGGTEAFF.

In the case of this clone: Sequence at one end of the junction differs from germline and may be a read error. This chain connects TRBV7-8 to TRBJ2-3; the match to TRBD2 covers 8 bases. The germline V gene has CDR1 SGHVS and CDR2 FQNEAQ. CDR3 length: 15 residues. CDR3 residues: CTSSPTSASTDTQYF. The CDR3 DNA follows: TGTACCAGCAGCCCGACTAGCGCTAGCACAGATACGCAGTATTTT.

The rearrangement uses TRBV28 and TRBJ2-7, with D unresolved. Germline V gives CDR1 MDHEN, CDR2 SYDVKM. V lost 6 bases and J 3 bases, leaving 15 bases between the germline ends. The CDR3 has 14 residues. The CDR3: CASSSTYIYYEQYF. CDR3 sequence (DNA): TGTGCCAGCAGCTCTACTTATATCTACTACGAGCAGTACTTC.